This is a list of T cell receptor beta chains from one sample in a study of blood T cell repertoires in COVID-19. Some clones are missing from TCRdb's copy, which holds only in-frame ones; the method was immunoSEQ multiplex PCR. This sample has roughly 28,000 clones, with 70% to 90% found just once. The sequencing input was peripheral blood. The receptors were sampled from a man between 65 and 85 years old with active COVID-19. The CDR3 runs from the conserved cysteine through the conserved F or W. The D gene is left open where the match is weak. Where a row states a size, it is once, few, many or the class of an expanded clone; other rows omit it.

length	D	V	size	J	CDR3	DNA
14	-	TRBV25-1	few	TRBJ2-7	CASSEYVTAYEQYF	TGTGCCAGCAGTGAATATGTGACAGCCTACGAGCAGTACTTC
14	-	TRBV19	-	TRBJ2-4	CASSTTVAKNIQYF	TGTGCCAGTAGTACCACAGTAGCCAAAAACATTCAGTACTTC
15	-	TRBV27	-	TRBJ1-2	CASSLRPGLGYGYTF	TGTGCCAGCAGTCTGCGACCGGGACTCGGCTATGGCTACACCTTC
15	-	TRBV6-5	-	TRBJ2-5	CASRVRLDTKETQYF	TGTGCCAGCAGGGTACGACTGGATACAAAAGAGACCCAGTACTTC
14	-	TRBV2	-	TRBJ2-5	CASSDWTTQETQYF	TGTGCCAGCAGTGATTGGACTACCCAAGAGACCCAGTACTTC
14	-	TRBV5-5	once	TRBJ2-7	CASTPGGANYEQYF	TGTGCCAGCACCCCAGGCGGGGCTAACTACGAGCAGTACTTC
14	-	TRBV4-1	-	TRBJ2-3	CASSQNFPGDTQYF	TGCGCCAGCAGCCAAAATTTCCCCGGGGATACGCAGTATTTT
18	TRBD2	TRBV28	-	TRBJ2-7	CASSSTGTSGGAWYEQYF	TGTGCCAGCAGTTCAACCGGGACTAGCGGGGGGGCTTGGTACGAGCAGTACTTC
13	TRBD2	TRBV29-1	-	TRBJ2-3	CSAEGGIADTQYF	TGCAGCGCTGAGGGAGGGATAGCAGATACGCAGTATTTT
15	TRBD1	TRBV9	-	TRBJ1-1	CASSPTGGAGTEAFF	TGTGCCAGCAGCCCGACAGGGGGGGCGGGCACTGAAGCTTTCTTT
15	TRBD1	TRBV6-4	few	TRBJ2-1	CASSDSRTGYNEQFF	TGTGCCAGCAGTGACAGTAGGACAGGGTACAATGAGCAGTTCTTC
15	-	TRBV19	-	TRBJ1-5	CASSMRGIDNQPQHF	TGTGCCAGTAGTATGAGAGGGATTGACAATCAGCCCCAGCATTTT
14	-	TRBV29-1	-	TRBJ2-7	CSAATGPTRGEQYF	TGCAGCGCCGCTACAGGGCCTACTAGGGGGGAGCAGTACTTC
13	-	TRBV4-1	-	TRBJ2-3	CASSWRSTDTQYF	TGCGCCAGCAGTTGGAGAAGCACAGATACGCAGTATTTT
11	TRBD1	TRBV29-1	-	TRBJ1-2	CSVPTGVGYTF	TGCAGCGTTCCAACAGGGGTCGGCTACACCTTC
16	TRBD2	TRBV13	-	TRBJ2-3	CASSLNSGGAPDTQYF	TGTGCCAGCAGCCTAAATAGCGGGGGGGCCCCAGATACGCAGTATTTT
16	TRBD2	TRBV28	-	TRBJ2-5	CASSLNAGGTQETQYF	TGTGCCAGCAGTTTAAACGCGGGGGGGACGCAAGAGACCCAGTACTTC
15	-	TRBV30	-	TRBJ1-3	CAWSVYRAKGNTIYF	TGTGCCTGGAGTGTATACAGAGCTAAGGGAAACACCATATATTTT
15	TRBD1	TRBV6-5	-	TRBJ1-1	CASSRGTGGYTEAFF	TGTGCCAGCAGTCGAGGGACAGGGGGATACACTGAAGCTTTCTTT
17	-	TRBV25-1	once	TRBJ1-6	CASSEWAQNSYNSPLHF	TGTGCCAGCAGTGAATGGGCCCAGAACTCCTATAATTCACCCCTCCACTTT
16	TRBD1	TRBV7-2	-	TRBJ1-3	CASSLVGTGSGNTIYF	TGTGCCAGCAGCTTAGTCGGGACAGGTTCTGGAAACACCATATATTTT
15	-	TRBV5-4	-	TRBJ2-3	CASSLTGPGTDTQYF	TGTGCCAGCAGCTTGACAGGGCCTGGCACAGATACGCAGTATTTT
13	-	TRBV27	-	TRBJ1-1	CASSLAGKAEAFF	TGTGCCAGCAGTTTAGCAGGGAAGGCTGAAGCTTTCTTT
15	TRBD1	TRBV19	-	TRBJ2-3	CASRAAGQGGDTQYF	TGTGCCAGCAGAGCGGCGGGACAGGGGGGGGATACGCAGTATTTT
15	-	TRBV19	-	TRBJ1-5	CASSIQDPGNQPQHF	TGTGCCAGTAGTATCCAGGATCCAGGCAATCAGCCCCAGCATTTT
14	TRBD1	TRBV5-1	-	TRBJ2-7	CASSPGDRIHEQYF	TGCGCCAGCAGCCCCGGGGACAGAATCCACGAGCAGTACTTC
15	-	TRBV10-1	-	TRBJ1-1	CASSELETANTEAFF	TGCGCCAGCAGTGAGCTAGAGACCGCGAACACTGAAGCTTTCTTT
12	-	TRBV19	once	TRBJ2-3	CASRADTDTQYF	TGTGCCAGTAGGGCGGACACAGATACGCAGTATTTT
13	-	TRBV18	once	TRBJ1-1	CASSPPGDTEAFF	TGTGCCAGCTCACCCCCCGGGGACACTGAAGCTTTCTTT
12	-	TRBV29-1	-	TRBJ2-5	CSAYSREETQYF	TGCAGCGCTTACTCTAGGGAGGAGACCCAGTACTTC
18	TRBD1	TRBV19	-	TRBJ1-2	CASSVKSVGQTNNYGYTF	TGTGCCAGTAGTGTTAAGAGCGTGGGACAGACAAATAACTATGGCTACACCTTC
14	-	TRBV6-5	-	TRBJ2-3	CASSRSPNTDTQYF	TGTGCCAGCAGCCGGAGCCCCAACACAGATACGCAGTATTTT
16	TRBD2	TRBV9	-	TRBJ2-6	CASSLAGVSGANVLTF	TGTGCCAGCAGTCTAGCGGGGGTTAGTGGGGCCAACGTCCTGACTTTC
15	-	TRBV5-8	-	TRBJ2-3	CASSPEGYSTDTQYF	TGTGCCAGCAGCCCGGAGGGATACAGCACAGATACGCAGTATTTT
19	-	TRBV5-6	-	TRBJ1-2	CASSLGSLGTLFTNYGYTF	TGTGCCAGCAGCTTGGGTTCATTGGGCACCCTCTTTACTAACTATGGCTACACCTTC
15	-	TRBV13	-	TRBJ2-5	CASSSNPTRGETQYF	TGTGCCAGCAGCTCCAATCCCACTAGAGGAGAGACCCAGTACTTC
14	-	TRBV25-1	once	TRBJ1-5	CASSETGYHQPQHF	TGTGCCAGCAGTGAAACAGGGTATCATCAGCCCCAGCATTTT
14	-	TRBV5-8	-	TRBJ2-5	CASSLAGGGETQYF	TGTGCCAGCAGCTTGGCAGGGGGAGGAGAGACCCAGTACTTC
13	-	TRBV7-6	-	TRBJ2-7	CASSFGEIGEQYF	TGTGCCAGCAGCTTCGGGGAAATTGGCGAGCAGTACTTC
16	TRBD1	TRBV3-1/TRBV3-2	-	TRBJ2-5	CASSLGQGVGGETQYF	TGTGCCAGCAGCCTAGGACAGGGGGTGGGTGGAGAGACCCAGTACTTC
14	-	TRBV25-1	-	TRBJ2-7	CASSVFAGSYEQYF	TGTGCCAGCAGTGTGTTTGCGGGCTCCTACGAGCAGTACTTC
14	TRBD1	TRBV5-6	few	TRBJ2-3	CASSSRGRQDTQYF	TGTGCCAGCAGCTCCAGGGGGCGTCAAGATACGCAGTATTTT
18	TRBD2	TRBV6-2/TRBV6-3	-	TRBJ2-1	CASSRSGIAGGRGDEQFF	TGTGCCAGCAGTCGGTCGGGGATAGCGGGGGGCCGTGGTGATGAGCAGTTCTTC
15	TRBD1	TRBV30	-	TRBJ1-5	CAWSLGEGAEQPQHF	TGTGCCTGGAGTCTGGGAGAGGGGGCAGAGCAGCCCCAGCATTTT
14	TRBD1	TRBV5-1	once	TRBJ2-7	CASSWSTGVYEQYF	TGCGCCAGCAGCTGGTCGACAGGGGTCTACGAGCAGTACTTC
18	TRBD1	TRBV7-2	-	TRBJ2-6	CASSLVGQGALGANVLTF	TGTGCCAGCAGCTTAGTTGGACAGGGGGCTCTTGGGGCCAACGTCCTGACTTTC
15	TRBD2	TRBV4-1	-	TRBJ2-1	CASSHIGGASNEQFF	TGCGCCAGCAGCCATATCGGGGGGGCCTCCAATGAGCAGTTCTTC
13	-	TRBV6-5	-	TRBJ1-1	CASSPVGRTEAFF	TGTGCCAGCAGCCCCGTGGGGCGCACTGAAGCTTTCTTT
19	-	TRBV7-9	-	TRBJ2-3	CASSLPFTTRSSGTDTQYF	TGTGCCAGCAGCCTACCGTTTACGACTAGAAGCTCGGGCACAGATACGCAGTATTTT
13	TRBD2	TRBV11-3	-	TRBJ2-5	CASSATSLETQYF	TGTGCCAGCAGCGCGACTAGCCTGGAGACCCAGTACTTC